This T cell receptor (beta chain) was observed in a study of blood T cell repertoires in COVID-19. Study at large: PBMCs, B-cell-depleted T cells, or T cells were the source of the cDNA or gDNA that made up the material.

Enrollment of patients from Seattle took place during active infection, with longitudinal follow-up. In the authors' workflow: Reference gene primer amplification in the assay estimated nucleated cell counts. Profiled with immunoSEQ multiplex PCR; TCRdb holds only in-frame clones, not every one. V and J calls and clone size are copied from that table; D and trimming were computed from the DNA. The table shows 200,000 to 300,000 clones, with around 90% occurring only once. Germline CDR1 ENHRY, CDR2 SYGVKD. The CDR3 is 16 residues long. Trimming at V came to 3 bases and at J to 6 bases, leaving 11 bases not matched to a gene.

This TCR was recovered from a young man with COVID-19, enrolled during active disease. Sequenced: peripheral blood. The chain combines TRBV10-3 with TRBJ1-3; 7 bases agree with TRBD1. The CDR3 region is CAISEMIGTEVNTIYF. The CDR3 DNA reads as TGTGCCATCAGTGAAATGATCGGGACAGAAGTAAACACCATATATTTT.